Listed below are T cell receptor beta chains from one sample, sequenced in a study of vaccination effects on CD4 cells after COVID-19. These receptors lack a known antigen. Here immunoSEQ multiplex PCR was the method, and the copy in TCRdb shows in-frame clones only, minus some. This table holds around 56,000 clones, about 80% found once. The source was CD4+ T cells from PBMCs cultured without peptide, collected before COVID-19 vaccination. Receptor source: a human donor who received a COVID-19 vaccine. The CDR3 runs from the conserved cysteine through the conserved F or W. The D gene is left open where the match is weak. Clone size appears in some rows only: once, few, many, or a class for an expanded clone.

V: TRBV5-1; length: 16; D: .; size: .; J: TRBJ2-4; DNA: TGCGCCAGCAGCTTGGAGCCAGGTCGAGCCAAAAACATTCAGTACTTC; CDR3: CASSLEPGRAKNIQYF
V: TRBV6-5; length: 13; D: .; size: .; J: TRBJ1-1; DNA: TGTGCCGGGGCCCAGGAGTTGAACACTGAAGCTTTCTTT; CDR3: CAGAQELNTEAFF
V: TRBV5-1; length: 13; D: .; size: .; J: TRBJ1-1; DNA: TGCGCCAGCAGCTTGGTAGGGTTTGGTGAAGCTTTCTTT; CDR3: CASSLVGFGEAFF
V: TRBV19; length: 16; D: .; size: .; J: TRBJ1-4; DNA: TGTGCCAGTAGTATGCCAGGGGATGCAACTAATGAAAAACTGTTTTTT; CDR3: CASSMPGDATNEKLFF
V: TRBV6-5; length: 14; D: .; size: .; J: TRBJ1-4; DNA: TGTGCCAGCAGTTATGGGGGGATAGAAGAAAAACTGTTTTTT; CDR3: CASSYGGIEEKLFF
V: TRBV10-1; length: 16; D: .; size: .; J: TRBJ2-2; DNA: TGCGCCAGCAGTGAGTCTTGGCAGGGAAACACCGGGGAGCTGTTTTTT; CDR3: CASSESWQGNTGELFF
V: TRBV11-2; length: 14; D: .; size: .; J: TRBJ1-6; DNA: TGTGCCAGCAGCTTTGGGGGGTTTGACTCACCCCTCCACTTT; CDR3: CASSFGGFDSPLHF
V: TRBV14; length: 14; D: .; size: .; J: TRBJ1-3; DNA: TGTGCCAGCAGTCCCGGACGCGTTGGAAACACCATATATTTT; CDR3: CASSPGRVGNTIYF
V: TRBV11-1; length: 14; D: TRBD1; size: .; J: TRBJ2-1; DNA: TGTGCCACCGTGAAGGACAGGGTTCGTGGTGAGCAGTTCTTC; CDR3: CATVKDRVRGEQFF
V: TRBV6-5; length: 14; D: .; size: .; J: TRBJ1-1; DNA: TGTGCCAGCAGTTACTCCCCGGTTGAGACTGAAGCTTTCTTT; CDR3: CASSYSPVETEAFF
V: TRBV28; length: 14; D: TRBD1; size: once; J: TRBJ1-4; DNA: TGTGCCGGGAAGACAGGGGGCGCTGGTGAAAAACTGTTTTTT; CDR3: CAGKTGGAGEKLFF
V: TRBV28; length: 15; D: TRBD1; size: .; J: TRBJ1-5; DNA: TGTGCCAGCAGCCATGGGACAGGGGTTAACCAGCCCCAGCATTTT; CDR3: CASSHGTGVNQPQHF
V: TRBV5-8; length: 14; D: .; size: .; J: TRBJ1-2; DNA: TGTGCCAGCAGCGGGGGACCAGGCGGTTATGGCTACACCTTC; CDR3: CASSGGPGGYGYTF
V: TRBV6-5; length: 14; D: .; size: .; J: TRBJ2-1; DNA: TGTGCCAGCAGTTCCAGGCTTCGCCACAATGAGCAGTTCTTC; CDR3: CASSSRLRHNEQFF
V: TRBV5-1; length: 15; D: TRBD2; size: .; J: TRBJ2-1; DNA: TGCGCCAGCAGCTTGGCCCCAGCGGGGAGGGATGAGCAGTTCTTC; CDR3: CASSLAPAGRDEQFF
V: TRBV19; length: 14; D: .; size: .; J: TRBJ2-5; DNA: TGTGCCAGTAGTATGGGCTATACCGAAGAGACCCAGTACTTC; CDR3: CASSMGYTEETQYF
V: TRBV6-4; length: 12; D: .; size: .; J: TRBJ1-1; DNA: TGTGCCAGCAGTGACGGGAGTACCGAAGCTTTCTTT; CDR3: CASSDGSTEAFF
V: TRBV5-4; length: 17; D: TRBD2; size: .; J: TRBJ2-3; DNA: TGTGCCAGCAGTCGGACTAGCGGGGGGCCATCCGTGACCACGCAGTATTTT; CDR3: CASSRTSGGPSVTTQYF
V: TRBV2; length: 11; D: .; size: .; J: TRBJ2-1; DNA: TGTGCCAGCAGTTTTTACAATGAGCAGTTCTTC; CDR3: CASSFYNEQFF
V: TRBV19; length: 14; D: .; size: .; J: TRBJ1-5; DNA: TGTGCCAGTAGTGACTCAGGTTACAATCAGCCCCAGCATTTT; CDR3: CASSDSGYNQPQHF
V: TRBV2; length: 14; D: .; size: .; J: TRBJ1-4; DNA: TGTGCCAGCAGTGAACGAATAGGCGGTGAAAAACTGTTTTTT; CDR3: CASSERIGGEKLFF
V: TRBV7-2; length: 15; D: TRBD2; size: .; J: TRBJ2-5; DNA: TGTGCCAGCAGCCTTCAGCGGGGGGGCACGGAGACCCAGTACTTC; CDR3: CASSLQRGGTETQYF
V: TRBV9; length: 16; D: TRBD2; size: .; J: TRBJ2-1; DNA: TGTGCCAGCAGCCCCGGACTAGCGGGCCTCTACAATGAGCAGTTCTTC; CDR3: CASSPGLAGLYNEQFF
V: TRBV5-8; length: 15; D: TRBD1; size: few; J: TRBJ2-1; DNA: TGTGCCAGCAGCGCGGCTCGACAGGGGGGAAATGAGCAGTTCTTC; CDR3: CASSAARQGGNEQFF
V: TRBV9; length: 16; D: .; size: once; J: TRBJ2-1; DNA: TGTGCCAGCAGCGTCGATCAGGGGTCCTCCTACAATGAGCAGTTCTTC; CDR3: CASSVDQGSSYNEQFF
V: TRBV14; length: 13; D: .; size: .; J: TRBJ1-6; DNA: TGTGCCAGCAGCCAGACCTATAATTCACCCCTCCACTTT; CDR3: CASSQTYNSPLHF
V: TRBV2; length: 13; D: TRBD1; size: .; J: TRBJ1-2; DNA: TGTGCCAGCGGGGGACAGGGGGCACGGGGCTACACCTTC; CDR3: CASGGQGARGYTF
V: TRBV10-1; length: 12; D: TRBD1; size: .; J: TRBJ1-1; DNA: TGCGCCAGCAGTGACCCTAACGGACAGGGTTTCTTT; CDR3: CASSDPNGQGFF
V: TRBV20-1; length: 11; D: .; size: .; J: TRBJ2-3; DNA: TGCAGTGCTAGAGACAGAAATACGCAGTATTTT; CDR3: CSARDRNTQYF
V: TRBV28; length: 15; D: .; size: .; J: TRBJ1-1; DNA: TGTGCCAGCAGTTTTTCAGGGCGCGGGAACACTGAAGCTTTCTTT; CDR3: CASSFSGRGNTEAFF
V: TRBV9; length: 14; D: .; size: .; J: TRBJ2-3; DNA: TGTGCCAGCAGCTTTGGAGGGGGCACAGATACGCAGTATTTT; CDR3: CASSFGGGTDTQYF
V: TRBV7-2; length: 14; D: .; size: .; J: TRBJ1-6; DNA: TGTGCCAGCAGCTTTAAGGGATACAATTCACCCCTCCACTTT; CDR3: CASSFKGYNSPLHF
V: TRBV5-5; length: 16; D: TRBD2; size: .; J: TRBJ2-2; DNA: TGTGCCAGCAGCTTGACTAGCGGATCGAACACCGGGGAGCTGTTTTTT; CDR3: CASSLTSGSNTGELFF
V: TRBV25-1; length: 14; D: TRBD1; size: .; J: TRBJ1-2; DNA: TGTGCCAGCAACCCAGGACAGGGTGGTTATGGCTACACCTTC; CDR3: CASNPGQGGYGYTF
V: TRBV6-1; length: 14; D: .; size: .; J: TRBJ1-6; DNA: TGTGCCAGCAGTGAATTCGGGACTCGGTCACCCCTCCACTTT; CDR3: CASSEFGTRSPLHF
V: TRBV5-8; length: 18; D: TRBD1; size: .; J: TRBJ1-4; DNA: TGTGCCAGCAGCTTCTATGGACAGGGCTCTACCGCCGGTGAAAAACTGTTTTTT; CDR3: CASSFYGQGSTAGEKLFF
V: TRBV20-1; length: 11; D: .; size: .; J: TRBJ2-5; DNA: TGCAGTGCTAGTCGCAGGGAGACCCAGTACTTC; CDR3: CSASRRETQYF